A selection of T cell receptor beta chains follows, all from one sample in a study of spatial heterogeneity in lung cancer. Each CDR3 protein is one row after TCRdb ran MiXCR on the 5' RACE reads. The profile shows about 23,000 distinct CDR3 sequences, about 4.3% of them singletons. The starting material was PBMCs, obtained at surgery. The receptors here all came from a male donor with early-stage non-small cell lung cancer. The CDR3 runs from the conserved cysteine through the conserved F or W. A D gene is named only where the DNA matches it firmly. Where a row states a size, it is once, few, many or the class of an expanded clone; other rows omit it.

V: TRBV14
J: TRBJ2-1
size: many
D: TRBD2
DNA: TGTGCCAGCAGCCAAAGGTTTTCCGGGACTAGCGGGAGTCCCTTTAACTACAATGAGCAGTTCTTC
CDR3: CASSQRFSGTSGSPFNYNEQFF

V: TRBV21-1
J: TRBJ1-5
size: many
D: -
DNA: TGTGCCGACCTTAATACCCCCCGGACAGGGAGCAATCAGCCCCAGCATTTT
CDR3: CADLNTPRTGSNQPQHF

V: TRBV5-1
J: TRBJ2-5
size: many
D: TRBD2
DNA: TGCGCCAGCAGCTTGGTAACTAGCGCGTACCAAGAGACCCAGTACTTC
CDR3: CASSLVTSAYQETQYF

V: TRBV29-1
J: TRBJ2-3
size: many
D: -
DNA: TGCAGCGCCTACCAGTGGGAACTGGCCACAGATACGCAGTATTTT
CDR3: CSAYQWELATDTQYF

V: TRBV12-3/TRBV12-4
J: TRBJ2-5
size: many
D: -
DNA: TGTGCCAGCAGTTTAGCTGGCTTCAGCGAGACCCAGTACTTC
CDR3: CASSLAGFSETQYF

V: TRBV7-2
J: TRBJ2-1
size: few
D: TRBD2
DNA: TGTGCCAGCAGCTCGGGACTAGCGCCGAATGAGCAGTTCTTC
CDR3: CASSSGLAPNEQFF

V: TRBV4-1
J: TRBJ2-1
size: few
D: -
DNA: TGCGCCAGCAGCCCGAGACTGGACAATGAGCAGTTCTTC
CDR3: CASSPRLDNEQFF

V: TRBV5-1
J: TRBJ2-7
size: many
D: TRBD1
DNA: TGCGCCAGCTATTTCGGGGTCGGGACAGGGGCCTACGAGCAGTACTTC
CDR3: CASYFGVGTGAYEQYF

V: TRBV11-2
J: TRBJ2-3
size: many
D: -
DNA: TGTGCCAGCAGCCCCCTCAGGGGTCCGATAGGGTACCCTATTAGCACAGATACGCAGTATTTT
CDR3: CASSPLRGPIGYPISTDTQYF

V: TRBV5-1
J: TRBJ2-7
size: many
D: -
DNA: TGCGCCAGCAGCTTGTTGCGGACCTACGAGCAGTACTTC
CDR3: CASSLLRTYEQYF

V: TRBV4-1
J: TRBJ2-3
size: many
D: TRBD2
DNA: TGCGCCAGCAGCCAAGCTTACTCCGGGACTAGTTCGGATACGCAGTATTTT
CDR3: CASSQAYSGTSSDTQYF

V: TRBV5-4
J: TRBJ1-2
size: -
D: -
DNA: TGTGCCAGCAGCTTTGGGCAGACATATGGCTACACCTTC
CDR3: CASSFGQTYGYTF

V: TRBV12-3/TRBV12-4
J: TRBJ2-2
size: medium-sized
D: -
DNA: TGTGCCACATCCTGGGTCCCGAACACCGGGGAGCTGTTTTTT
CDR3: CATSWVPNTGELFF

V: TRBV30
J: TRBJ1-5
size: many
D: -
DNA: TGTGCCTGGAGTGGTCGCAGCAATCAGCCCCAGCATTTT
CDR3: CAWSGRSNQPQHF

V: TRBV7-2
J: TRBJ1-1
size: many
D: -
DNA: TGTGCCAGCAGCTTCCCGCGGGCTACTGAAGCTTTCTTT
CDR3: CASSFPRATEAFF

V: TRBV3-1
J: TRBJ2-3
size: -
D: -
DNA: TGTGCCAGCAGCGTACCGAACAGGGCGGATACGCAGTATTTT
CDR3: CASSVPNRADTQYF

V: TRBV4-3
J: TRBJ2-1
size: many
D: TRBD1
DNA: TGCGCCAGCAGCCAAGACTGGACAGGTATCAATGAGCAGTTCTTC
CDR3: CASSQDWTGINEQFF

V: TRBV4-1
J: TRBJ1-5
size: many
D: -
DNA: TGCGCCAGCAGCCAAGGAGAGGGGTTGCAGCCCCAGCATTTT
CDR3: CASSQGEGLQPQHF

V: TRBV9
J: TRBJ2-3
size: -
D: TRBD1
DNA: TGTGCCAGCAGCGGCCGGGACAGGGGTACACTAGATACGCAGTATTTT
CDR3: CASSGRDRGTLDTQYF

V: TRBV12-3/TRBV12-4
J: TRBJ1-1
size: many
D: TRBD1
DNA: TGTGCCAGCAGTGCCCAACCGGGACAGGGGAACACTGAAGCTTTCTTT
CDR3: CASSAQPGQGNTEAFF

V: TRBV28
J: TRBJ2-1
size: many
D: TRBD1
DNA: TGTGCCAGCAGGCCGGGGACAGATGAGCAGTTCTTC
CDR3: CASRPGTDEQFF

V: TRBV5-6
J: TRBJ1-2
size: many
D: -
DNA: TGTGCCAGCAGCTTGTTCTCCCGGGACTCCAACTATGGCTACACCTTC
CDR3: CASSLFSRDSNYGYTF

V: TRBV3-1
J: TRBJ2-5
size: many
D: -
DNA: TGTGCCAGCAGCCAAGCAACGCTAGCGTATAAAGAGACCCAGTACTTC
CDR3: CASSQATLAYKETQYF

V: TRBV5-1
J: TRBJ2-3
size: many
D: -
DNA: TGCGCCAGCAGTTCCTTGGGGGCTTCCGATACGCAGTATTTT
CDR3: CASSSLGASDTQYF

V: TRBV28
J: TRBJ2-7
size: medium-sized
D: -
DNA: TGTGCCAGCACCCGTGCATGGGACTCCCGAGGGTCCTACGAGCAGTACTTC
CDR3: CASTRAWDSRGSYEQYF

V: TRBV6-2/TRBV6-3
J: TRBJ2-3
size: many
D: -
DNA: TGTGCCAGCAGTTCCCCCTCGGGCGGGACGGATACGCAGTATTTT
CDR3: CASSSPSGGTDTQYF

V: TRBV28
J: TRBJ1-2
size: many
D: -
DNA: TGTGCCAGCAGTTTATTAAGAGGAACGGGGTATGGCTACACCTTC
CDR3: CASSLLRGTGYGYTF

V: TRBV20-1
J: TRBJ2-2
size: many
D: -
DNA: TGCAGTGCTAGACCCCGACGGACTTCGAACACCGGGGAGCTGTTTTTT
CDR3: CSARPRRTSNTGELFF

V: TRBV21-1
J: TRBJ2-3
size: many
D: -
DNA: TGTGCCAGCAGCAAAGGGGGTAGCACAGATACGCAGTATTTT
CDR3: CASSKGGSTDTQYF

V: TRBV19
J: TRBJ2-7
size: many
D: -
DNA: TGTGCCAGTAGTGCCGACAGGATCTACGAGCAGTACTTC
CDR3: CASSADRIYEQYF

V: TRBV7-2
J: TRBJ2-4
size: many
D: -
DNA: TGTGCCAGCAGCTGGAGGGGGATGGAAAACATTCAGTACTTC
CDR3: CASSWRGMENIQYF

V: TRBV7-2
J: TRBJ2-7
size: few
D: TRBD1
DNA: TGTGCCAGCAGACAATCCGGGACAGGTTCCTACGAGCAGTACTTC
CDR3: CASRQSGTGSYEQYF

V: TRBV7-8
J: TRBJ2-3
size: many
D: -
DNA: TGTGCCAGCAACCCCTTCACTGGCGGCAGCACAGATACGCAGTATTTT
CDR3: CASNPFTGGSTDTQYF

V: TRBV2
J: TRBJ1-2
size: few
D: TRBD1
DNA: TGTGCCAGCAGTTCCACCAGGACAGGGGGCCATGGCTACACCTTC
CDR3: CASSSTRTGGHGYTF

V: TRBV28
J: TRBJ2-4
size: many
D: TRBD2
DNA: TGTGCCAGCAGTCCGGTGGGCGGGGGAAACATTCAGTACTTC
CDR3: CASSPVGGGNIQYF

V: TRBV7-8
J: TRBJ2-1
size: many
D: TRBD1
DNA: TGTGCCAGCAACCCGGGACAGGGATCCTACAATGAGCAGTTCTTC
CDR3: CASNPGQGSYNEQFF

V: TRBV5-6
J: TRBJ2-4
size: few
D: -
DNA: TGTGCCAGCAGCTTGTACGATCCCGCCAAAAACATTCAGTACTTC
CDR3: CASSLYDPAKNIQYF

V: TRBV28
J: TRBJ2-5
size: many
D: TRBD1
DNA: TGTGCCAGCAGCCCAACAGGGGGCCGGGAGACCCAGTACTTC
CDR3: CASSPTGGRETQYF

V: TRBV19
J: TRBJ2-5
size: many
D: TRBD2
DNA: TGTGCCAGTAGCAGGACTAGCGGGGAACCTCAAGAGACCCAGTACTTC
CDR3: CASSRTSGEPQETQYF

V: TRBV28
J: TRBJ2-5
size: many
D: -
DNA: TGTGCCAGCAGTTTAAACCCCCCCGGAGCACCGGACTTC
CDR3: CASSLNPPGAPDF